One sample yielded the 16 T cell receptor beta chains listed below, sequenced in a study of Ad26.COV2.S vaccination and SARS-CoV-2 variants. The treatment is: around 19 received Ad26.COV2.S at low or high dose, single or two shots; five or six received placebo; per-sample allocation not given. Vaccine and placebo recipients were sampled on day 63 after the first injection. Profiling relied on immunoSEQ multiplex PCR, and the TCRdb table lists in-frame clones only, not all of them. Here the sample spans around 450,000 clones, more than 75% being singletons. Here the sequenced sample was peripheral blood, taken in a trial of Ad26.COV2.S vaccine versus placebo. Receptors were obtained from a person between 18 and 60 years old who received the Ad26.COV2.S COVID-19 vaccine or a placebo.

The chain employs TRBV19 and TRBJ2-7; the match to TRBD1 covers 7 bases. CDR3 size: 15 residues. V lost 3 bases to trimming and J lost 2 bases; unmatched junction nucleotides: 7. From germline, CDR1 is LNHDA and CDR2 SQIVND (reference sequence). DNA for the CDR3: TGTGCCAGTAGTATCACCGGGACAGTCACCTACGAGCAGTACTTC. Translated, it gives CASSITGTVTYEQYF.

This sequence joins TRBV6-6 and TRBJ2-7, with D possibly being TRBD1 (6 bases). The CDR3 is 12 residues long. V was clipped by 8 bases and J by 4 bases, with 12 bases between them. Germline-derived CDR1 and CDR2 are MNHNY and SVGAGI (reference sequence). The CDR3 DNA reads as TGTGCCAGCCTAGGACAGAGTTACGAGCAGTACTTC. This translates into CASLGQSYEQYF.

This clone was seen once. CDR3 bases: TGTGCCAGCAGTTACGAGGGACAGGGGGCAATAGATACGCAGTATTTT. Its protein product is CASSYEGQGAIDTQYF. The chain uses TRBV6-5 and TRBJ2-3; 12 nucleotides align to TRBD1. V shed 2 bases, J shed 5 bases, and the junction held 5 bases outside the gene matches. The CDR3 has 16 amino acids. The germline V gene has CDR1 MNHEY and CDR2 SVGAGI.

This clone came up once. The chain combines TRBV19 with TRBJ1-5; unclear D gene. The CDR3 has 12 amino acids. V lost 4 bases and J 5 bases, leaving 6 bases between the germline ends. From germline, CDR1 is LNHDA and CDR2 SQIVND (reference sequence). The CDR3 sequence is CASSTSHQPQHF. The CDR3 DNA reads TGTGCCAGTAGTACCTCTCATCAGCCCCAGCATTTT.

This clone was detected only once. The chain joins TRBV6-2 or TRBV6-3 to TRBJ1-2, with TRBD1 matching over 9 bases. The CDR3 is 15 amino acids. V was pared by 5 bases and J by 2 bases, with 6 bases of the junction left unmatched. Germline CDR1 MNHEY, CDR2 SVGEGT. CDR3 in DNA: TGTGCCAGCAGTGGCCGGGACAGGGTAAACTATGGCTACACCTTC. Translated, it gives CASSGRDRVNYGYTF.

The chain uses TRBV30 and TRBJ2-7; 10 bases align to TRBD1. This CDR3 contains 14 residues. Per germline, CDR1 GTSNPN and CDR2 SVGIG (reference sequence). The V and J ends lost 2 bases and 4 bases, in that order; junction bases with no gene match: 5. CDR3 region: CAWSWKGQGYEQYF. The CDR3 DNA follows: TGTGCCTGGAGTTGGAAGGGACAGGGGTACGAGCAGTACTTC.

The CDR3 loop is CASTSEATGELFF. The CDR3 DNA reads TGTGCCAGCACCTCAGAAGCCACCGGGGAGCTGTTTTTT. The chain joins TRBV9 to TRBJ2-2; D gene ambiguous. Germline V gives CDR1 SGDLS, CDR2 YYNGEE. There are 13 residues in the CDR3. Trimming stripped 6 bases from V and 4 bases from J, with 10 bases between. The full variable domain, in which reference TRBV9 and TRBJ2-2 provide the parts outside the CDR3, is DSGVTQTPKHLITATGQRVTLRCSPRSGDLSVYWYQQSLDQGLQFLIQYYNGEERAKGNILERFSAQQFPDLHSELNLSSLELGDSALYFCASTSEATGELFFGEGSRLTVL.

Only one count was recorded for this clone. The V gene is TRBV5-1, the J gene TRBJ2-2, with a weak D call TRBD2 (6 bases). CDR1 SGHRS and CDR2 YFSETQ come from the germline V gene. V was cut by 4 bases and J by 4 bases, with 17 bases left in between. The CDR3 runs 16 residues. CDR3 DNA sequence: TGCGCCAGCAGCACTCGGTCGGGGGAGGCCACCGGGGAGCTGTTTTTT. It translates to CASSTRSGEATGELFF. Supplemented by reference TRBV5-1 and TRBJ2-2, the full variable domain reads KAGVTQTPRYLIKTRGQQVTLSCSPISGHRSVSWYQQTPGQGLQFLFEYFSETQRNKGNFPGRFSGRQFSNSRSEMNVSTLELGDSALYLCASSTRSGEATGELFFGEGSRLTVL.

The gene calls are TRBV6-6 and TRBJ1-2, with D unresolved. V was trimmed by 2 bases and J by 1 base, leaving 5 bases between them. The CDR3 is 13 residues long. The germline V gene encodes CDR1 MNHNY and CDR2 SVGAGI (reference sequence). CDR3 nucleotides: TGTGCCAGCAGTTACGCGGGTAACTATGGCTACACCTTC. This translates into CASSYAGNYGYTF.

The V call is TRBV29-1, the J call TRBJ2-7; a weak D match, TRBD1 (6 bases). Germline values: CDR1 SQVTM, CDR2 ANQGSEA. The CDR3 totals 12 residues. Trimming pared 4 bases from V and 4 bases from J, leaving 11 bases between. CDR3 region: CSVGNRAYEQYF. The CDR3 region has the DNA TGCAGCGTTGGCAACAGGGCGTACGAGCAGTACTTC.

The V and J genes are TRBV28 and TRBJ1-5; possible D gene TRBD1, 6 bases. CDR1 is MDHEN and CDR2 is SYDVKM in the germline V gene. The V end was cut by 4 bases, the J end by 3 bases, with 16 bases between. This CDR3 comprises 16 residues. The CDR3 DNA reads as TGTGCCAGCAGTTCCACAAGAACAGGGTACAATCAGCCCCAGCATTTT. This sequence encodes CASSSTRTGYNQPQHF.

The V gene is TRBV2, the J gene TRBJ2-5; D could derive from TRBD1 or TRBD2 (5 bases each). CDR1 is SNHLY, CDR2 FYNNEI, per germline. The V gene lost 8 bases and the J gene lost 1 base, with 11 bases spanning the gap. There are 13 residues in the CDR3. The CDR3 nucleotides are TGTGCCAGCCACGGGGACGGCCAAGAGACCCAGTACTTC. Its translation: CASHGDGQETQYF.

For the CDR3, the DNA is TGCGCCAGCAGCCAAAGGGAGGGGGGAAGCCATGGCTACACCTTC. Protein product: CASSQREGGSHGYTF. V gene TRBV4-1 combines with J gene TRBJ1-2; D is possibly TRBD1 (6 bases). Trimming cost V 2 bases and J 6 bases, with 16 bases left between them. Germline V gene lookup returns CDR1 MGHRA and CDR2 YSYEKL. This CDR3 contains 15 residues.

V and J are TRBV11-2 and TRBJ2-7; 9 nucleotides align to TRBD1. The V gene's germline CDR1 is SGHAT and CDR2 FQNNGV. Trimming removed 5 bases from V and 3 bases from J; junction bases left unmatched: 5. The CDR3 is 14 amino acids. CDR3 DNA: TGTGCCAGCAGCGCAACAGGGGGCGTCTACGAGCAGTACTTC. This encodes CASSATGGVYEQYF.

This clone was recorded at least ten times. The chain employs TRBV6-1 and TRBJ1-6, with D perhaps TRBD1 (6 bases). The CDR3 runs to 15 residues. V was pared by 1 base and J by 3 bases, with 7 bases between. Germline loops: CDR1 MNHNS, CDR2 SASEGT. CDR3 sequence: CASSEVGGYNSPLHF. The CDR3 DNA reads TGTGCCAGCAGTGAAGTAGGGGGCTATAATTCACCCCTCCACTTT.

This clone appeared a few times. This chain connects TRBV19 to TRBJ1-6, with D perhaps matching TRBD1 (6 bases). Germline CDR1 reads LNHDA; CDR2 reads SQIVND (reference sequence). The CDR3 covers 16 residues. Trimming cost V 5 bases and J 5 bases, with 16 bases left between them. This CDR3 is CASSDPPGQNNSPLHF. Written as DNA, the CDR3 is TGTGCCAGTAGTGATCCCCCGGGACAAAATAATTCACCCCTCCACTTT.